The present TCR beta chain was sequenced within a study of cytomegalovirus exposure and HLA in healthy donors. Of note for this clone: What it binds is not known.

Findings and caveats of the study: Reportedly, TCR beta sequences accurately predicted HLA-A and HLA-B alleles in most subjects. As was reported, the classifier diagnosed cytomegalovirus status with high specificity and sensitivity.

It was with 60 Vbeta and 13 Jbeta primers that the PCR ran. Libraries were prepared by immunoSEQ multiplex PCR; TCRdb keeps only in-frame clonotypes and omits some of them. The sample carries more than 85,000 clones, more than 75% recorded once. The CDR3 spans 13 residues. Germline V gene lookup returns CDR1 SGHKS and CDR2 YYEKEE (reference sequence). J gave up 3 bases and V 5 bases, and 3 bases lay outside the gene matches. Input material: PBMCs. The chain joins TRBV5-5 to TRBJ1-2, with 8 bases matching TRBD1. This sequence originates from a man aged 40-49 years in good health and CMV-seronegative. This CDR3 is CASSPGGDYGYTF. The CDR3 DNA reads TGTGCCAGCAGTCCAGGGGGCGACTATGGCTACACCTTC.